This TCR beta chain emerged from a study of cytomegalovirus exposure and HLA in healthy donors. The wider study: Falling in the Caucasian-associated ancestry cluster were 81% of 398 genotyped donors.

60 Vbeta and 13 Jbeta primers were used in PCR. Method: immunoSEQ multiplex PCR; TCRdb's copy keeps in-frame clones and lacks some. The table has over 200,000 clones, around 89% seen once. Sequencing was carried out using PBMCs. This TCR was sampled from a woman younger than 35 in good health and CMV-seronegative.

The CDR3 protein is CASSQNPGLAGNEQFF. CDR3 sequence (DNA): TGTGCCAGCAGCCAAAATCCGGGACTAGCGGGGAATGAGCAGTTCTTC. V gene TRBV7-8 combines with J gene TRBJ2-1; 13 bases are shared with TRBD2. Germline V CDR1 and CDR2: SGHVS, FQNEAQ. V lost 5 bases, J lost 7 bases, and 8 bases stayed unmatched. The CDR3 extends over 16 amino acids.